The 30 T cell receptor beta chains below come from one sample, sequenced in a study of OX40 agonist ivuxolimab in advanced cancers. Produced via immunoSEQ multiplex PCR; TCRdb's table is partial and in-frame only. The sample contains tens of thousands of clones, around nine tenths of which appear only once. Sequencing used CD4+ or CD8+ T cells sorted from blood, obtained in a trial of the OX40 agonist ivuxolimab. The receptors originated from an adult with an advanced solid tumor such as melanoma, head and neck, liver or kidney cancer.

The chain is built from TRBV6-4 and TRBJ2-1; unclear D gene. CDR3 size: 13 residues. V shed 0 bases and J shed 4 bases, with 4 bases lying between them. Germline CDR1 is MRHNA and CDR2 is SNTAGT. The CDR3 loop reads CASSDSKYNEQFF. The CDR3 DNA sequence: TGTGCCAGCAGTGACTCGAAGTACAATGAGCAGTTCTTC.

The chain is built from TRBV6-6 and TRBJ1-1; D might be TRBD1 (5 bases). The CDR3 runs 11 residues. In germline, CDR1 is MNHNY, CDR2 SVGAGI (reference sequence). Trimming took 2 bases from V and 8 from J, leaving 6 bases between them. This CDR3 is CASSYRDEAFF. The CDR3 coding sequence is TGTGCCAGCAGTTACAGGGACGAAGCTTTCTTT.

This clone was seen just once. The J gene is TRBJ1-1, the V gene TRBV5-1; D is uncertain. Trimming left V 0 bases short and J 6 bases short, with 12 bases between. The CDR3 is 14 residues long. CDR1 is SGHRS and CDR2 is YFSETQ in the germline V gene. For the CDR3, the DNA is TGCGCCAGCAGCTTGGCAAGGGAGGCGGCTGAAGCTTTCTTT. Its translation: CASSLAREAAEAFF.

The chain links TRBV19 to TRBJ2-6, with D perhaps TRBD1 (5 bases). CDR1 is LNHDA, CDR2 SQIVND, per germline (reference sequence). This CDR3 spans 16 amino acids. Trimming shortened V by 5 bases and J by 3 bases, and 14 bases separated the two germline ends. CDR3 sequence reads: CASSVDIISGANVLTF. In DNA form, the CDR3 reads TGTGCCAGTAGTGTGGACATTATCAGTGGGGCCAACGTCCTGACTTTC.

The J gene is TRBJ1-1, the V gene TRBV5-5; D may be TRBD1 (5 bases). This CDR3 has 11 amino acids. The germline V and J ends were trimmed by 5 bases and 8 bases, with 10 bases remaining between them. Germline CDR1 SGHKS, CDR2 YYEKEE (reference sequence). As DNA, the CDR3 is TGTGCCAGCAGGGCGGGGGACGAAGCTTTCTTT. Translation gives CASRAGDEAFF.

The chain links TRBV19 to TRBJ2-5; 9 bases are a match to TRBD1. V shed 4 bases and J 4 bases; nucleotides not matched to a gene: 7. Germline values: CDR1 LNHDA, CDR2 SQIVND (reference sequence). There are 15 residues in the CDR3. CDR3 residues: CASSTGQGFGETQYF. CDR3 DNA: TGTGCCAGTAGTACGGGACAGGGTTTTGGAGAGACCCAGTACTTC.

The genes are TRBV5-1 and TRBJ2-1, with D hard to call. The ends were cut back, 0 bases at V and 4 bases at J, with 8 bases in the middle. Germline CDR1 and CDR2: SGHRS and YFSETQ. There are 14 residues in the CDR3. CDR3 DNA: TGCGCCAGCAGCTTGGGTCAGGCATACAATGAGCAGTTCTTC. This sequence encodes CASSLGQAYNEQFF.

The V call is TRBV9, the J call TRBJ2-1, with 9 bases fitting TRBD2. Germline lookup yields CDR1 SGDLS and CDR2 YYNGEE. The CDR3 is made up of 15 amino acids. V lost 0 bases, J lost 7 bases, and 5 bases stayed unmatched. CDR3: CASSVGVSGSNEQFF. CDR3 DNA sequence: TGTGCCAGCAGCGTAGGGGTTAGCGGGAGTAATGAGCAGTTCTTC.

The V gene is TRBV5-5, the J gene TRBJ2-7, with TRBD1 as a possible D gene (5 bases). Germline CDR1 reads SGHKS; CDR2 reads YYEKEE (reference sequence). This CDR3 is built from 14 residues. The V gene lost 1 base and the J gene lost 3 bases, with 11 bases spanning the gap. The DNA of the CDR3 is TGTGCCAGCAGCTTGCAACAGGACAACTACGAGCAGTACTTC. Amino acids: CASSLQQDNYEQYF. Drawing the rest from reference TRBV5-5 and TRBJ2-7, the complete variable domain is DAGVTQSPTHLIKTRGQQVTLRCSPISGHKSVSWYQQVLGQGPQFIFQYYEKEERGRGNFPDRFSARQFPNYSSELNVNALLLGDSALYLCASSLQQDNYEQYFGPGTRLTVT.

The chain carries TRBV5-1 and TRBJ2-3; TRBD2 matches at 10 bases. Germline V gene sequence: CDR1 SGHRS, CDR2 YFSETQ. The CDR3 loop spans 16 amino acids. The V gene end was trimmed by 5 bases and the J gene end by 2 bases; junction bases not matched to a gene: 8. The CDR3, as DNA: TGCGCCAGCAGAAAGGGTCTAGCGGGAGACACAGATACGCAGTATTTT. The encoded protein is CASRKGLAGDTDTQYF.

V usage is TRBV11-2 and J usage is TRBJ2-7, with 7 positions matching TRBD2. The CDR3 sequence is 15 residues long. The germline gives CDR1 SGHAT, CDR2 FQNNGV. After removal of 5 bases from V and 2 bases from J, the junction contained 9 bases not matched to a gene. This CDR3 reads CASSTSPRGTYEQYF. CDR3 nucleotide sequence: TGTGCCAGCAGCACCTCCCCGCGGGGGACCTACGAGCAGTACTTC.

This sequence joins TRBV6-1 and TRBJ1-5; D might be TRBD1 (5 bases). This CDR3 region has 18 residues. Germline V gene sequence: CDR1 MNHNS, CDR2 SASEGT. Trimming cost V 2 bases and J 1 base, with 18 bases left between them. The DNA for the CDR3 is TGTGCCAGCAGTGAACTGCAGCCAGGGATGTTCAGCAATCAGCCCCAGCATTTT. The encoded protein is CASSELQPGMFSNQPQHF.

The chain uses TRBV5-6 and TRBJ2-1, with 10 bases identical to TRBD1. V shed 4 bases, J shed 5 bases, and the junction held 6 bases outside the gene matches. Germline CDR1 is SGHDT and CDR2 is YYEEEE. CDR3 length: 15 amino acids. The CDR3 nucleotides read TGTGCCAGCAGCCCTTCGGACAGGGGGGACAATGAGCAGTTCTTC. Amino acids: CASSPSDRGDNEQFF.

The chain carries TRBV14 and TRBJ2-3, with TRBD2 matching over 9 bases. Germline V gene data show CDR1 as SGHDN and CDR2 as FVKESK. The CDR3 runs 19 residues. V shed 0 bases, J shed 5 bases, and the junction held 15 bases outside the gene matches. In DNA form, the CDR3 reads TGTGCCAGCAGCCAAGAACGGGGGCCTGGCGGGAGGGCCGAAGATACGCAGTATTTT. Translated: CASSQERGPGGRAEDTQYF.

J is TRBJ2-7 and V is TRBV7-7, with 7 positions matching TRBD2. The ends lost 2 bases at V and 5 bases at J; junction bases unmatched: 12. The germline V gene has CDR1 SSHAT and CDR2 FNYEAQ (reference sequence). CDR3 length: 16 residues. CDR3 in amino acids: CASSLTSSGGFHEQYF. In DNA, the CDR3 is TGTGCCAGCAGCTTAACATCGTCCGGGGGGTTTCACGAGCAGTACTTC.

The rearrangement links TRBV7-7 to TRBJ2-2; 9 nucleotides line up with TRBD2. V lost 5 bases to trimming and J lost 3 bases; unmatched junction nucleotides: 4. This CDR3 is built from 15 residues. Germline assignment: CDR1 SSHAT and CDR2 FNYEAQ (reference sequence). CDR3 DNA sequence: TGTGCCAGCAGCACCGGGACTAGCCACACCGGGGAGCTGTTTTTT. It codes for CASSTGTSHTGELFF.

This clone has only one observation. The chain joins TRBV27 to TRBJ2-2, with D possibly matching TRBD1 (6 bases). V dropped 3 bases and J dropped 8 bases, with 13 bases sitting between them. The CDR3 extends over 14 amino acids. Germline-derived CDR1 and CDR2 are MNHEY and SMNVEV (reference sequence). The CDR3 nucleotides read TGTGCCAGCAGTTTTTCCGAGGGGGTAGGGGAGCTGTTTTTT. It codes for CASSFSEGVGELFF.

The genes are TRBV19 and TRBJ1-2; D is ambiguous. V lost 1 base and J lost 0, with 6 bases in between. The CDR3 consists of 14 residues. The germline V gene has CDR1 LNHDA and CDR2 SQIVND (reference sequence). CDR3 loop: CASSIGSSNYGYTF. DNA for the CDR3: TGTGCCAGTAGTATAGGTTCATCTAACTATGGCTACACCTTC.

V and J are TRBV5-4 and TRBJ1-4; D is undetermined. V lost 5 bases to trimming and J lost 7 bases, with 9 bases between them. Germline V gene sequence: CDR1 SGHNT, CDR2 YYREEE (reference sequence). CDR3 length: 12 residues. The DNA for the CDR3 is TGTGCCAGCAGTTCCCCTTCTGAAAAACTGTTTTTT. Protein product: CASSSPSEKLFF. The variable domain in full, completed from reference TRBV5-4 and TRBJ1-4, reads ETGVTQSPTHLIKTRGQQVTLRCSSQSGHNTVSWYQQALGQGPQFIFQYYREEENGRGNFPPRFSGLQFPNYSSELNVNALELDDSALYLCASSSPSEKLFFGSGTQLSVL.

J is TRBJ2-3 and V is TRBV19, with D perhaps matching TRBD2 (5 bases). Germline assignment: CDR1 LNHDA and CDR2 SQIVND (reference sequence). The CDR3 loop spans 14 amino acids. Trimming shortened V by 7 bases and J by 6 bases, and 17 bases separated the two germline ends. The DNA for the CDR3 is TGTGCCAGTAACCCCCCGGGGTATTACGATACGCAGTATTTT. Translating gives CASNPPGYYDTQYF.

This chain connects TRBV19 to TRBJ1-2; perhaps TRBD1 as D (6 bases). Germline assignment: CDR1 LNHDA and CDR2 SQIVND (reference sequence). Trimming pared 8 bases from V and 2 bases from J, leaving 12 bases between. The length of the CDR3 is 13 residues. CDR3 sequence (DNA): TGTGCCAGTGGCGCAGGGGCCAACTATGGCTACACCTTC. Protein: CASGAGANYGYTF.

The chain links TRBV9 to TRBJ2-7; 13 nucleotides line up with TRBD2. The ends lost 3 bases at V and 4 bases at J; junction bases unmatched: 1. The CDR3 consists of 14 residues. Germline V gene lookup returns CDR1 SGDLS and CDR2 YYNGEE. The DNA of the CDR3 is TGTGCCAGCAGCGAGGGACTAGCGGGGTACGAGCAGTACTTC. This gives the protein CASSEGLAGYEQYF.

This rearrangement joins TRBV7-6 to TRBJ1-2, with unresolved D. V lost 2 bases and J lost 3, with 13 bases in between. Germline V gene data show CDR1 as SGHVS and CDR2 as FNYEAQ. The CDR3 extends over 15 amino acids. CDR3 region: CASSLYTVGDYGYTF. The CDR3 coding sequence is TGTGCCAGCAGCTTATACACGGTCGGCGACTATGGCTACACCTTC. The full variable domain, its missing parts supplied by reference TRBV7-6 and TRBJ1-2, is GAGVSQSPRYKVTKRGQDVALRCDPISGHVSLYWYRQALGQGPEFLTYFNYEAQQDKSGLPNDRFSAERPEGSISTLTIQRTEQRDSAMYRCASSLYTVGDYGYTFGSGTRLTVV.

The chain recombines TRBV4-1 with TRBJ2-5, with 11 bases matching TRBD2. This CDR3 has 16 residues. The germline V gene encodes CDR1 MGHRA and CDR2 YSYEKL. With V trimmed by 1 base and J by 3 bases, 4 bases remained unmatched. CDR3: CASSQGLAGLEETQYF. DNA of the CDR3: TGCGCCAGCAGCCAAGGACTAGCGGGATTAGAAGAGACCCAGTACTTC.

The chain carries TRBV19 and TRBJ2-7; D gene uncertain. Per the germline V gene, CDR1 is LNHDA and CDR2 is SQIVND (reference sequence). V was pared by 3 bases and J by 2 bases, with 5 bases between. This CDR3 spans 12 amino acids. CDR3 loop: CASSISAYEQYF. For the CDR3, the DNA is TGTGCCAGTAGTATCTCCGCCTACGAGCAGTACTTC.

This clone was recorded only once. Here the CDR3 DNA reads TGCAGCGTTGGCCCTACCTACGAGCAGTACTTC. It yields the protein CSVGPTYEQYF. V is TRBV29-1 and J is TRBJ2-7; D not resolved. V lost 4 bases to trimming and J lost 2 bases, with 6 bases between them. From germline, CDR1 is SQVTM and CDR2 ANQGSEA. The CDR3 has 11 amino acids.

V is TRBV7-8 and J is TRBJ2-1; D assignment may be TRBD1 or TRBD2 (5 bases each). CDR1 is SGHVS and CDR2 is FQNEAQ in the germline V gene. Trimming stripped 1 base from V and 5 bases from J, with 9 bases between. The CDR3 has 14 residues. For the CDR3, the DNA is TGTGCCAGCAGCTTAGGGGGGACCCACAATGAGCAGTTCTTC. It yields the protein CASSLGGTHNEQFF. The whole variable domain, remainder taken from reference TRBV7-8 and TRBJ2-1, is GAGVSQSPRYKVAKRGQDVALRCDPISGHVSLFWYQQALGQGPEFLTYFQNEAQLDKSGLPSDRFFAERPEGSVSTLKIQRTQQEDSAVYLCASSLGGTHNEQFFGPGTRLTVL.

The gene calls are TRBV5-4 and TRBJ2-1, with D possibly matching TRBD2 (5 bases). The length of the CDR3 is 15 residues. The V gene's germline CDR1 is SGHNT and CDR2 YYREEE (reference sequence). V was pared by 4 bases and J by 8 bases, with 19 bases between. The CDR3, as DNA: TGTGCCAGCAGCCCCCCCAGTCCACTCGGGGATGAGCAGTTCTTC. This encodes CASSPPSPLGDEQFF.

For the CDR3, the DNA is TGTGCCAGCAGCTTAGCGGGGGGAGGGGCTTCCGAAAACATTCAGTACTTC. Protein product: CASSLAGGGASENIQYF. The V and J genes are TRBV7-8 and TRBJ2-4, with 7 bases that match TRBD2. Looked up from germline, CDR1 is SGHVS and CDR2 is FQNEAQ. J was trimmed by 5 bases and V by 0 bases; bases with no gene match: 10. The CDR3 has 17 residues.

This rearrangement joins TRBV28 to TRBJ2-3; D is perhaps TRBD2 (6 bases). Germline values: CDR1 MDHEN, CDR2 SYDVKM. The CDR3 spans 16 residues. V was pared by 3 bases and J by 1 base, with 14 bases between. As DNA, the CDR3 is TGTGCCAGCAGTTTTAGGAACACGGGGGGCACAGATACGCAGTATTTT. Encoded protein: CASSFRNTGGTDTQYF.